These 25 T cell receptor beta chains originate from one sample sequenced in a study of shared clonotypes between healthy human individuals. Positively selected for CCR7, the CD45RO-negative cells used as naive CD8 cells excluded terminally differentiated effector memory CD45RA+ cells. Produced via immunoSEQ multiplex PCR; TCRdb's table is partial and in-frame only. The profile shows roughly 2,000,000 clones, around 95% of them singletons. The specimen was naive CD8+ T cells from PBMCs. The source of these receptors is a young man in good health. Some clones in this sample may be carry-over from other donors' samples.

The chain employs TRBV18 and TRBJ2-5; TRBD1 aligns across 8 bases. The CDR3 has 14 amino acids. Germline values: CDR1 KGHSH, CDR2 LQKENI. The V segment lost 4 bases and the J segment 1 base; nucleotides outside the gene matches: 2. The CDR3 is CASSRRGLQETQYF. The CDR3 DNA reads TGTGCCAGCTCACGCAGGGGGCTCCAAGAGACCCAGTACTTC.

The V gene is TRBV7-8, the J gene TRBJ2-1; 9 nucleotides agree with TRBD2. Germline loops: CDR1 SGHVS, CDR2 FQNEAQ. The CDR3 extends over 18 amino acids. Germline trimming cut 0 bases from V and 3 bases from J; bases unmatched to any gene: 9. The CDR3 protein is CASSLAYSSGRHYNEQFF. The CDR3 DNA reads TGTGCCAGCAGCTTAGCATATTCGAGCGGGAGGCACTACAATGAGCAGTTCTTC.

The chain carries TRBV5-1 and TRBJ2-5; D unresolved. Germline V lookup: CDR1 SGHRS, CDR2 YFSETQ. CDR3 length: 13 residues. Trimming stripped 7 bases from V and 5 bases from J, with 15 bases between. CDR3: CASHPTGLETQYF. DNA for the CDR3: TGCGCCAGCCATCCGACGGGTTTGGAGACCCAGTACTTC.

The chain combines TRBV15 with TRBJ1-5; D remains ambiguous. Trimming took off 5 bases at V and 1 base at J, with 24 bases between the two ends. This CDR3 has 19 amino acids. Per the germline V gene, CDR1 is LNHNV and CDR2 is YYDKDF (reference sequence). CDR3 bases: TGTGCCACCAGCCCTAGGCACTCCGCTATTCCCTTCAGCAATCAGCCCCAGCATTTT. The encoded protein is CATSPRHSAIPFSNQPQHF.

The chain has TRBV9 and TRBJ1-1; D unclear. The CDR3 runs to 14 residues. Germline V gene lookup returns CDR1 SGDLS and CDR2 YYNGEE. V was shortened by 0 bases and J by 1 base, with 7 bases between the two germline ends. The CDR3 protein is CASSVAFQNTEAFF. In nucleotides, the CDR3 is TGTGCCAGCAGCGTAGCCTTCCAGAACACTGAAGCTTTCTTT.

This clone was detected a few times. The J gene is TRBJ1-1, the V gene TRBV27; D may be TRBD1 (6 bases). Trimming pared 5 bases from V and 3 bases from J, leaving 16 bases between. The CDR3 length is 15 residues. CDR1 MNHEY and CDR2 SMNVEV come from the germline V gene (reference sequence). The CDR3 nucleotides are TGTGCCAGCAGTATGATTGGGGGCGCGGACACTGAAGCTTTCTTT. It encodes CASSMIGGADTEAFF.

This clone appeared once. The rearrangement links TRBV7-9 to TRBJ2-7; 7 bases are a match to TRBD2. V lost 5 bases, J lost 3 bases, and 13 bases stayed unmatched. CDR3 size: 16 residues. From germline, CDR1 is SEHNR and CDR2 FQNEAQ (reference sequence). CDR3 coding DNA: TGTGCCAGCAGCCCTCTTTCGACTAGCAGTCACTACGAGCAGTACTTC. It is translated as CASSPLSTSSHYEQYF.

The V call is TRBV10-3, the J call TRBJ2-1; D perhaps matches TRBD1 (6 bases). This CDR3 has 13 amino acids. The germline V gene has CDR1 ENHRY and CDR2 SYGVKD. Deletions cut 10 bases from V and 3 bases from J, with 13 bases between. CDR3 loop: CATDTGNYNEQFF. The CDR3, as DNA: TGTGCCACGGACACAGGGAACTACAATGAGCAGTTCTTC.

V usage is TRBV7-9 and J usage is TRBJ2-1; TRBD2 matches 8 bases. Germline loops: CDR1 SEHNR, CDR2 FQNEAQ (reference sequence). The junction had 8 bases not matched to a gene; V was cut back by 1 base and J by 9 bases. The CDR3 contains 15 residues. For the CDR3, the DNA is TGTGCCAGCAGCTTAGAGAGCGGGGGACCAGGTGAGCAGTTCTTC. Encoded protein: CASSLESGGPGEQFF.

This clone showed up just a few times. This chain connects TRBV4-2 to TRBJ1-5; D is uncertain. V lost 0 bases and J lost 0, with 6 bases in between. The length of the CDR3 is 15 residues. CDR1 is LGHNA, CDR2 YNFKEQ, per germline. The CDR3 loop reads CASSQDTDSNQPQHF. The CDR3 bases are TGTGCCAGCAGCCAAGATACCGATAGCAATCAGCCCCAGCATTTT.

The CDR3 region is CASSLRGTEAFF. Here the CDR3 DNA reads TGTGCCAGCAGCTTGAGGGGCACTGAAGCTTTCTTT. The V gene is TRBV4-2, the J gene TRBJ1-1, with a possible D match to TRBD1 (5 bases). Trimming took 5 bases from V and 4 from J, leaving 8 bases between them. Germline V gene data show CDR1 as LGHNA and CDR2 as YNFKEQ. This CDR3 region has 12 residues.

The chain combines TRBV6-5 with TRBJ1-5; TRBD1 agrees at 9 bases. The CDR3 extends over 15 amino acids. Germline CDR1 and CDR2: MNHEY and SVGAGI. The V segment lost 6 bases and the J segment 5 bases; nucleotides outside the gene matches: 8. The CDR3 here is CASSQRQGGDQPQHF. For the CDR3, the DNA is TGTGCCAGCAGCCAGCGACAGGGGGGGGATCAGCCCCAGCATTTT.

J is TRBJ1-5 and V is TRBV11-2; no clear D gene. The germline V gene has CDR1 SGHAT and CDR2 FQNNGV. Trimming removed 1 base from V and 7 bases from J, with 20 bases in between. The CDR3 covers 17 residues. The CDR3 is CASSLGPVAGPNQPQHF. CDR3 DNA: TGTGCCAGCAGCTTAGGACCCGTCGCCGGGCCGAACCAGCCCCAGCATTTT.

The CDR3 DNA reads as TGTGCCAGCAGTTTGGGCGGGGCCTATGAGAATGAGCAGTTCTTC. It specifies CASSLGGAYENEQFF. V usage is TRBV27 and J usage is TRBJ2-1; tentative D call: TRBD2 (6 bases). Germline V gene lookup returns CDR1 MNHEY and CDR2 SMNVEV (reference sequence). The CDR3 has 15 residues. V was shortened by 3 bases and J by 7 bases, with 16 bases between the two germline ends.

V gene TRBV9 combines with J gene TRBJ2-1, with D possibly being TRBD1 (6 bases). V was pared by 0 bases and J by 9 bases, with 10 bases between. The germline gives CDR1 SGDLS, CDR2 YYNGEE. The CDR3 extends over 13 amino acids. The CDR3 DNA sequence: TGTGCCAGCAGCGTAGGGTCAGGGGTTGAGCAGTTCTTC. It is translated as CASSVGSGVEQFF.

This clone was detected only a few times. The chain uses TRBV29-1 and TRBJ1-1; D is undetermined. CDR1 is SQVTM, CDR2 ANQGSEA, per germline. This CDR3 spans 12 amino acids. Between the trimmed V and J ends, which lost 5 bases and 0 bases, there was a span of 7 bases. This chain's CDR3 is CSVPGMNTEAFF. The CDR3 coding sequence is TGCAGCGTTCCCGGGATGAACACTGAAGCTTTCTTT.

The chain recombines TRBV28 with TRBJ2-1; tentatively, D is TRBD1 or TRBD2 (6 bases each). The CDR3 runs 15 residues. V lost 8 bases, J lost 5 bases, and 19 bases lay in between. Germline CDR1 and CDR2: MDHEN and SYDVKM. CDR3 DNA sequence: TGTGCCAGCGCCTGGGGGGCCGAACTTCACAATGAGCAGTTCTTC. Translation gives CASAWGAELHNEQFF.

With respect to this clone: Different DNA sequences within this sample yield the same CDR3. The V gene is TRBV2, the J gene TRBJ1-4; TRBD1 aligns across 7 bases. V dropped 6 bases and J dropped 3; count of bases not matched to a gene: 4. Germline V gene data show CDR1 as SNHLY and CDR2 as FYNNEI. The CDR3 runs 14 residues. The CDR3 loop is CASSSGTANEKLFF. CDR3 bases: TGTGCCAGCAGCTCCGGGACAGCTAATGAAAAACTGTTTTTT.

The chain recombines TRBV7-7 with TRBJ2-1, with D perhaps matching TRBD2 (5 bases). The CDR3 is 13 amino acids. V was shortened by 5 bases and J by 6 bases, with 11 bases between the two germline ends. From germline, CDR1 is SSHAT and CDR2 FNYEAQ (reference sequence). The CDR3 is CASSAFGGNEQFF. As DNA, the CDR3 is TGTGCCAGCAGCGCCTTTGGAGGCAATGAGCAGTTCTTC.

The CDR3 is CASSLGPGGIDAYEQYF. The CDR3 coding sequence is TGTGCCAGCAGCTTAGGACCAGGGGGCATCGATGCCTACGAGCAGTACTTC. This chain connects TRBV7-9 to TRBJ2-7, with 8 bases identical to TRBD1. CDR1 is SEHNR, CDR2 FQNEAQ, per germline (reference sequence). The V gene end was trimmed by 1 base and the J gene end by 2 bases; junction bases not matched to a gene: 10. There are 17 residues in the CDR3.

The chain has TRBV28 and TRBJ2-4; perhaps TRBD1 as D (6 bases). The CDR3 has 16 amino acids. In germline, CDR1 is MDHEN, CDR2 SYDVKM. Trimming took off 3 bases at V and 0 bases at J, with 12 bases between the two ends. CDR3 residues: CASSLPDRLAKNIQYF. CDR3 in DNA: TGTGCCAGCAGTTTGCCGGACAGACTAGCCAAAAACATTCAGTACTTC.

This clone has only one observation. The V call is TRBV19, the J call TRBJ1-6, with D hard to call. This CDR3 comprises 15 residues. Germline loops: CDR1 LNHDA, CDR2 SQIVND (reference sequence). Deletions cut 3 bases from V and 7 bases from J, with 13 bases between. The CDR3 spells CASSMSPWTNSPLHF. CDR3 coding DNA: TGTGCCAGTAGTATGTCTCCATGGACGAATTCACCCCTCCACTTT.

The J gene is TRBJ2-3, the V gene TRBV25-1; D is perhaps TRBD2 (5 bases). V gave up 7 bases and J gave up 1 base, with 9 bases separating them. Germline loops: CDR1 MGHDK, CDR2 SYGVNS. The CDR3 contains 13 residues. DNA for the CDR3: TGTGCCAGCAACCCACTAGGCACAGATACGCAGTATTTT. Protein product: CASNPLGTDTQYF.

Here the CDR3 reads CASSLGIAKNIQYF. The CDR3 coding sequence is TGTGCCAGCAGCTTAGGAATAGCCAAAAACATTCAGTACTTC. The chain recombines TRBV7-9 with TRBJ2-4; D call uncertain. The V gene's germline CDR1 is SEHNR and CDR2 FQNEAQ (reference sequence). The CDR3 totals 14 residues. V was cut by 1 base and J by 0 bases, with 4 bases left in between.

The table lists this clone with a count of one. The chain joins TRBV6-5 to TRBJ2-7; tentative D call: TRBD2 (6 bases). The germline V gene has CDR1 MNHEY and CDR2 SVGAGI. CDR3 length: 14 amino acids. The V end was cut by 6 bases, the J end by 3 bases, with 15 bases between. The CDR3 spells CASRYGTPDYEQYF. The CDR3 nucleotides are TGTGCCAGCAGGTACGGGACTCCTGACTACGAGCAGTACTTC.